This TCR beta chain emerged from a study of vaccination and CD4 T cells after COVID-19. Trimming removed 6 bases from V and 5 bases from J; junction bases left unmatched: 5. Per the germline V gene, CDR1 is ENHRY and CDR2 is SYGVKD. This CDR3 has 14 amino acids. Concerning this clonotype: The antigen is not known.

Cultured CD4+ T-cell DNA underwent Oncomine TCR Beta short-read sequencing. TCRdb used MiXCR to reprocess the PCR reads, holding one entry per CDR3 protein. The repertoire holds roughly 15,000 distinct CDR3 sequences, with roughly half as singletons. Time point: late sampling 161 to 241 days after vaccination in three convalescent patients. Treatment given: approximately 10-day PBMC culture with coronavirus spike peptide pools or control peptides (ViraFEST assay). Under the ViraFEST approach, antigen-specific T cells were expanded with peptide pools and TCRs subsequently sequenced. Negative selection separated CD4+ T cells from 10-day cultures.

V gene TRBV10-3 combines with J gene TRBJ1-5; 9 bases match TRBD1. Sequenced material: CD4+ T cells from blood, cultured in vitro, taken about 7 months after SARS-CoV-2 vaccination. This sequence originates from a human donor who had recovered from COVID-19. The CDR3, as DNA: TGTGCCATCAGCGGGACAGGGAGACATCAGCCCCAGCATTTT. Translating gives CAISGTGRHQPQHF.